This T cell receptor (beta chain) was captured in a study of control samples from healthy donors and cancer patients. Generated by immunoSEQ multiplex PCR, the TCRdb table keeps only in-frame clones and is missing some. The data hold 60,000 to 75,000 clones, with approximately 89% observed a single time. The receptor comes from a man aged 60 to 75 with colorectal cancer. The sequencing input was PBMCs.

DNA for the CDR3: TGTGCCAGCAGCCTCGGAATGGTGTTCGGAAAGGATGAGCAGTTCTTC. Translation: CASSLGMVFGKDEQFF. The chain recombines TRBV5-6 with TRBJ2-1; D gene unclear. Germline V CDR1 and CDR2: SGHDT, YYEEEE. The V end lost 4 bases, the J end lost 8 bases, and 22 bases lay between the germline ends. The CDR3 is 16 residues long.